Reported below is one T cell receptor beta chain. The data were taken from a study of blood T cell repertoires in COVID-19. Study details: Acute-phase and convalescent COVID-19 samples originated in the United States, Italy and Spain. PBMCs, B-cell-depleted T cells, or T cells provided the cDNA or gDNA that made up the material.

The Seattle patients, enrolled during active infection, were followed longitudinally. Authors' data handling: Amplification of reference gene primers was used by the study to estimate nucleated cell counts. Assay: immunoSEQ multiplex PCR; the TCRdb copy retains only in-frame clones and omits some. V and J calls and clone size are those listed in that table; D and trimming were worked out from the DNA. There are 200,000 to 250,000 clones in the sample; about 90% occur only once, and roughly 2.6% lies in the top ten. CDR1 and CDR2 from the germline V gene are MNHEY and SMNVEV (reference sequence). V lost 1 base, J lost 3 bases, and 6 bases stayed unmatched. The length of the CDR3 is 17 residues.

The specimen was peripheral blood. The sequence derives from a man aged 25 to 40 with COVID-19, enrolled during active disease. The chain joins TRBV27 to TRBJ2-2; 9 positions agree with TRBD2. The CDR3 protein is CASSLWAGGAHTGELFF. The CDR3 DNA sequence: TGTGCCAGCAGTTTATGGGCGGGAGGGGCGCACACCGGGGAGCTGTTTTTT.